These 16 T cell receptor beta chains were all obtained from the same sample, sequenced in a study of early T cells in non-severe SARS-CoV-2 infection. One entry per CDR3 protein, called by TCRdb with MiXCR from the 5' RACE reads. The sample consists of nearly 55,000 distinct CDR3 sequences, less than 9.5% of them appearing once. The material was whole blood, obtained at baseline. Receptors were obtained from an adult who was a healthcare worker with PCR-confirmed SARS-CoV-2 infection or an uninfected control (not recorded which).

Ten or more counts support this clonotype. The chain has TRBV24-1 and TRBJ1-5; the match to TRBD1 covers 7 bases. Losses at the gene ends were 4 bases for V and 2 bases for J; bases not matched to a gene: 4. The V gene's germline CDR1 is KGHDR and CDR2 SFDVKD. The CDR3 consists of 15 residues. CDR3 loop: CATSDRQGGNQPQHF. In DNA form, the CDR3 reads TGTGCCACCAGTGACCGACAGGGCGGCAATCAGCCCCAGCATTTT.

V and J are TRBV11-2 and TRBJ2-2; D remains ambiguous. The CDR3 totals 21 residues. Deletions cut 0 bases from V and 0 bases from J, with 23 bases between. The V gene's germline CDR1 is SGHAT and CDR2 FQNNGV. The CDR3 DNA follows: TGTGCCAGCAGCTTAGAACCGACCTGTAGGTTAGAGCAGACGAACACCGGGGAGCTGTTTTTT. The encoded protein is CASSLEPTCRLEQTNTGELFF.

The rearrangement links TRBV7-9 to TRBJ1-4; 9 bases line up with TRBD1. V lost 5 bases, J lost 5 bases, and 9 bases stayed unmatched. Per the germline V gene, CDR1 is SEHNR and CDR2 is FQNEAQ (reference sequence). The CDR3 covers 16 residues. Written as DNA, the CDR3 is TGTGCCAGCAGCCCCAGTTCCGGGACAGGGAATGAAAAACTGTTTTTT. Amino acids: CASSPSSGTGNEKLFF.

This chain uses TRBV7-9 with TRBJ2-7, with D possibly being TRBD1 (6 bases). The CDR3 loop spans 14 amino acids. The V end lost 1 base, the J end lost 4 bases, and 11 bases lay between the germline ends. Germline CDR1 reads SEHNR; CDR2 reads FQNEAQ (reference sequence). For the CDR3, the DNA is TGTGCCAGCAGCTTAGAGGGCGGACAGTACGAGCAGTACTTC. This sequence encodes CASSLEGGQYEQYF.

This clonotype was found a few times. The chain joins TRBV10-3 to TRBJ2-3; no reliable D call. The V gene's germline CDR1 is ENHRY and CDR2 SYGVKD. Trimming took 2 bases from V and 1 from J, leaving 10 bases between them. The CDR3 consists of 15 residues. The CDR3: CAISEGPLGTDTQYF. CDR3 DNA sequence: TGTGCCATCAGTGAGGGCCCACTCGGCACAGATACGCAGTATTTT.

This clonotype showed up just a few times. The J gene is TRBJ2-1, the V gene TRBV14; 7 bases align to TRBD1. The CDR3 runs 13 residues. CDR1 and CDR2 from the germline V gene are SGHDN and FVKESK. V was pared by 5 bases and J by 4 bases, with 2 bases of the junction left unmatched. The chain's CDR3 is CASSLGQYNEQFF. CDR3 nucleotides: TGTGCCAGCAGCTTGGGACAGTACAATGAGCAGTTCTTC.

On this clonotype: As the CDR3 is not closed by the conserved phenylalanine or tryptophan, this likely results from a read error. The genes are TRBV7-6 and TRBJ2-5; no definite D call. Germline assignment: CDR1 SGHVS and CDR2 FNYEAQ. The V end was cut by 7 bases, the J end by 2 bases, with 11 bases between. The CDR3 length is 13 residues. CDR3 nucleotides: TGTGCCAGCAACCCATTGGTTCAAGAGACCCAGTACCTC. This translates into CASNPLVQETQYL.

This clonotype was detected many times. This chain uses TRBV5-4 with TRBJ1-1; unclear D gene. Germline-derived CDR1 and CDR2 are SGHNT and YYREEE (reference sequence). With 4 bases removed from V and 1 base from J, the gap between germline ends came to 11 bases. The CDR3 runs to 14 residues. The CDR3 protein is CASSPIDKNTEAFF. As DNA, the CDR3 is TGTGCCAGCAGCCCGATAGACAAGAACACTGAAGCTTTCTTT.

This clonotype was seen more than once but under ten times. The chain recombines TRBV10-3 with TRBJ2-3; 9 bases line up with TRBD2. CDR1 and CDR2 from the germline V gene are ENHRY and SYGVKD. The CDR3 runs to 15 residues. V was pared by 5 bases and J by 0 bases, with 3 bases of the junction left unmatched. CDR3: CAISRLAASTDTQYF. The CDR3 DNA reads TGTGCCATCAGTCGACTAGCGGCTAGCACAGATACGCAGTATTTT.

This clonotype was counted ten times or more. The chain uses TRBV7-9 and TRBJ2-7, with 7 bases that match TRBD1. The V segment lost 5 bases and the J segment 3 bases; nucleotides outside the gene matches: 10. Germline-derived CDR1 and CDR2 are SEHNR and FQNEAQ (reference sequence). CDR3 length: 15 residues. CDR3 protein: CASSESGTASYEQYF. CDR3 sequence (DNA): TGTGCCAGCAGCGAGTCCGGGACAGCGAGCTACGAGCAGTACTTC.

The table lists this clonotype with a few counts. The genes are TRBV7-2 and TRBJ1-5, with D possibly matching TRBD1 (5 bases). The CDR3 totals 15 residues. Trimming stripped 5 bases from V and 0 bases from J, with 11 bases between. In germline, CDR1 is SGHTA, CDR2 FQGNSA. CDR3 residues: CASSADSVSNQPQHF. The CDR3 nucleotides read TGTGCCAGCAGCGCAGACAGTGTTAGCAATCAGCCCCAGCATTTT.

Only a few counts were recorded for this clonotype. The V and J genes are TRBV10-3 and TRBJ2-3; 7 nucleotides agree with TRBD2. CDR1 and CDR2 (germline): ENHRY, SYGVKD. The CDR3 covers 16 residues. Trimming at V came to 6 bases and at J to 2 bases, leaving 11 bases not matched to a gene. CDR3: CAIRRREGTTTDTQYF. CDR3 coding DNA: TGTGCCATCAGACGAAGGGAAGGGACTACCACAGATACGCAGTATTTT.

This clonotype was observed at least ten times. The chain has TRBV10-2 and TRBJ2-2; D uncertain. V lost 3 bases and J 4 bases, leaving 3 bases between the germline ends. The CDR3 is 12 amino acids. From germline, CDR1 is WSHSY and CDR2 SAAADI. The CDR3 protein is CASSEPTGELFF. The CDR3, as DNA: TGCGCCAGCAGTGAACCCACCGGGGAGCTGTTTTTT.

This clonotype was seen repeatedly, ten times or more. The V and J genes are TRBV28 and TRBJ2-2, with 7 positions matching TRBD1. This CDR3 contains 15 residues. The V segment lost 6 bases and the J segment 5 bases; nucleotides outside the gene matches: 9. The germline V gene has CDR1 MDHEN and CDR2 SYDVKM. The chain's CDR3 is CASRPATGVTGELFF. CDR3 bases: TGTGCCAGCAGGCCCGCTACAGGGGTTACCGGGGAGCTGTTTTTT.

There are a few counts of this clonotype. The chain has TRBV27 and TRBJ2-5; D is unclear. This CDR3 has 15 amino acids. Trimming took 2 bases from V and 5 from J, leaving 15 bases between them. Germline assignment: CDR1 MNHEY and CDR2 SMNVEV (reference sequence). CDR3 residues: CASSLRRDRQETQYF. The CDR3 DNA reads TGTGCCAGCAGTTTACGCAGAGATCGCCAGGAGACCCAGTACTTC.

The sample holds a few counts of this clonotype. CDR3 sequence reads: CASLPNEKTQYF. In nucleotides, the CDR3 is TGTGCCAGTCTGCCAAACGAGAAGACCCAGTACTTC. The V gene is TRBV19, the J gene TRBJ2-5; D call uncertain. Germline values: CDR1 LNHDA, CDR2 SQIVND (reference sequence). Trimming removed 8 bases from V and 6 bases from J, with 13 bases in between. This CDR3 contains 12 residues.